Sequencing of this T cell receptor (beta chain) was carried out in a study of blood T cell repertoires in COVID-19. Study background: Some COVID-19 samples were acute and others convalescent; all came from the United States, Italy and Spain.

Germline lookup yields CDR1 KGHSH and CDR2 LQKENI. With V trimmed by 8 bases and J by 4 bases, 39 bases remained unmatched. The CDR3 has 24 residues. Method: immunoSEQ multiplex PCR; TCRdb's copy keeps in-frame clones and lacks some. The data contain more than 200,000 clones, more than 75% of them singletons. This clonotype originated in a man aged 45-65 years with acute or convalescent COVID-19. Sequencing input: peripheral blood. V usage is TRBV18 and J usage is TRBJ1-2; 8 nucleotides match TRBD1. This CDR3 reads CASAGQGRHSEQTGPNWASYGYTF. DNA for the CDR3: TGTGCCAGCGCAGGACAGGGAAGACATAGCGAGCAGACGGGTCCAAATTGGGCGAGCTATGGCTACACCTTC.